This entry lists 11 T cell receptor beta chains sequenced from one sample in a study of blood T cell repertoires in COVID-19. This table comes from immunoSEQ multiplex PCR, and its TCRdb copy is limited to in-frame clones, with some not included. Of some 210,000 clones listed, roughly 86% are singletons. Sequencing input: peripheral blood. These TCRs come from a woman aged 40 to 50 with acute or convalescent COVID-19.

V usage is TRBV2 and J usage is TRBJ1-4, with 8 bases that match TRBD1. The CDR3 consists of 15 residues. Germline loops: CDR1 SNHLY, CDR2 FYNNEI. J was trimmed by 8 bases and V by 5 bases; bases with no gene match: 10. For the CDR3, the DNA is TGTGCCAGCAGTCTCCCCTCAGGGGGCCGGGAAAAACTGTTTTTT. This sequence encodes CASSLPSGGREKLFF.

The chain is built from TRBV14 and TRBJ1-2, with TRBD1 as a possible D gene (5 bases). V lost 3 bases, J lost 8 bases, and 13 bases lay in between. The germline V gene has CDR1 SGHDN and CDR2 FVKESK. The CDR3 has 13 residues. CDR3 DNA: TGTGCCAGCAGCCAGGGGAGGGGAGGCGGCTACACCTTC. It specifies CASSQGRGGGYTF.

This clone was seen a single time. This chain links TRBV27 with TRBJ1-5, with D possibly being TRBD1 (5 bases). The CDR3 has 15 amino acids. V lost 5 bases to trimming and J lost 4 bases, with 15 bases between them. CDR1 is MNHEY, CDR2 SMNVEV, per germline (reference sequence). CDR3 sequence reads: CASSPGGRVNQPQHF. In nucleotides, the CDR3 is TGTGCCAGCAGTCCCGGGGGGAGGGTAAATCAGCCCCAGCATTTT.

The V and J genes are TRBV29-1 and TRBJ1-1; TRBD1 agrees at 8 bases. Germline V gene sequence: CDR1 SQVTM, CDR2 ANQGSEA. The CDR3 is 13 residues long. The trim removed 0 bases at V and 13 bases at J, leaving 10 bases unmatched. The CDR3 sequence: CSVEDHGTGLFFF. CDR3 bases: TGCAGCGTTGAAGATCATGGGACAGGCCTGTTTTTCTTT.

CDR3 DNA sequence: TGTGCCAGCAGCGGACTAGCGGGGAGCACAGATACGCAGTATTTT. It yields the protein CASSGLAGSTDTQYF. This chain connects TRBV6-4 to TRBJ2-3, with 12 positions matching TRBD2. Germline loops: CDR1 MRHNA, CDR2 SNTAGT. This CDR3 is 15 amino acids long. V was pared by 6 bases and J by 0 bases, with 1 base of the junction left unmatched.

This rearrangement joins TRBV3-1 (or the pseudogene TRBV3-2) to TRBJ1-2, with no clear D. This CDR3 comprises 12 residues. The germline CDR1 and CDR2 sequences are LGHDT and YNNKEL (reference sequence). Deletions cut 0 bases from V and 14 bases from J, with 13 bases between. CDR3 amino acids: CASSQDSREETF. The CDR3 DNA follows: TGTGCCAGCAGCCAAGATTCGAGGGAAGAGACCTTC.

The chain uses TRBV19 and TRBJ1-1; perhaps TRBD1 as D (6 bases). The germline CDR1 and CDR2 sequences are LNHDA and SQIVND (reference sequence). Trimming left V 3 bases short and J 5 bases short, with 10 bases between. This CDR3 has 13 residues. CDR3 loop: CASSMLRGTEAFF. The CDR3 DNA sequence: TGTGCCAGTAGTATGTTAAGGGGGACTGAAGCTTTCTTT.

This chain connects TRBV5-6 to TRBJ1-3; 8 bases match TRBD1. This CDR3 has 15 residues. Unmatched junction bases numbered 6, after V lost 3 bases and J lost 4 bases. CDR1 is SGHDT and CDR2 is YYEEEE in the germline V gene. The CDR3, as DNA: TGTGCCAGCAGCTATAGGACAGGGCGGGGAAACACCATATATTTT. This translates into CASSYRTGRGNTIYF.

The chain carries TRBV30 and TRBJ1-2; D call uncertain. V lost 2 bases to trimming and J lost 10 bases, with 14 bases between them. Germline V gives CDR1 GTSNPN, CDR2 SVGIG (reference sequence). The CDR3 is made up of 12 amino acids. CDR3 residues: CAWSRGFTSYTF. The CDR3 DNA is TGTGCCTGGAGTAGAGGGTTCACCTCCTACACCTTC. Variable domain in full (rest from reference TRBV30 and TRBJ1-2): SQTIHQWPATLVQPVGSPLSLECTVEGTSNPNLYWYRQAAGRGLQLLFYSVGIGQISSEVPQNLSASRPQDRQFILSSKKLLLSDSGFYLCAWSRGFTSYTFGSGTRLTVV.

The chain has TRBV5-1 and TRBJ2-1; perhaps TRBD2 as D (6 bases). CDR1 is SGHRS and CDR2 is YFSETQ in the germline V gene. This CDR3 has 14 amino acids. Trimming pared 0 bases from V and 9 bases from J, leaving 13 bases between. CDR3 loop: CASSLVKLAGEQFF. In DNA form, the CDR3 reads TGCGCCAGCAGCTTGGTGAAACTAGCTGGTGAGCAGTTCTTC.

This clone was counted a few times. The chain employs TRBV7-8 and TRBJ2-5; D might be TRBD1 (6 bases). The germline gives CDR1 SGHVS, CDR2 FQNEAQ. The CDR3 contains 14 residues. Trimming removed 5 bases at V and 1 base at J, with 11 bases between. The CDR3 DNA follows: TGTGCCAGCAGCCTCGGACAGATCCAAGAGACCCAGTACTTC. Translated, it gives CASSLGQIQETQYF.